A selection of T cell receptor beta chains follows, all from one sample in a study of control samples from healthy donors and cancer patients. Measured with immunoSEQ multiplex PCR; TCRdb has only the in-frame clones, and not every one. The sample has 50,000 to 65,000 clones, 90% seen once. Sequencing used PBMCs. Receptors originate from a woman aged 45-65 years with colorectal cancer. The conserved cysteine and the conserved F or W are not part of the CDR3 here. The order of the fields is D gene, CDR3 length, V gene, CDR3 protein. The D gene is left open where the match is weak.

-,14,TRBV25-1,ASTGSSAGRVAGQY
TRBD1,16,TRBV5-1,ASSSTPVGTGASGELF
-,13,TRBV2,ASSAYMISNQPQH
TRBD2,14,TRBV5-1,ASSLKAGDPSYEQY
-,10,TRBV2,ASRGSLGEQF
TRBD1,14,TRBV7-8,ASSASPTGMNTEAF
TRBD1,12,TRBV30,AGKRQGSSYEQY
-,12,TRBV19,ASIDEGVNTEAF
-,13,TRBV2,ASSGGASYNSPLH
TRBD1,14,TRBV14,ASSHWDRGRTGELF
-,13,TRBV6-1,ASSKALGSSYEQY
-,12,TRBV14,ASSQNRVGTEAF
-,12,TRBV5-5,ASSVQGLGTEAF
TRBD2,16,TRBV5-8,ASSLATSGSSRQETQY
TRBD1,14,TRBV5-1,ASSAVGDSSTDTQY
TRBD1,15,TRBV28,ASSSYPGQGLNTEAF
-,10,TRBV19,ASSISSGEAF
TRBD2,14,TRBV5-1,ASSRTSGVPGETQY
TRBD2,11,TRBV6-6,ASTGLAGNEQF
-,12,TRBV5-1,ASSTRPPSNEQF
-,11,TRBV30,AWSPFGNQPQH
-,11,TRBV5-1,ASSPEPVDEQF
-,8,TRBV2,ASIAGLAF
-,10,TRBV5-1,ASSSSGLGQF
TRBD1,15,TRBV3-1/TRBV3-2,ASSRRDRGNPNYGYT
-,11,TRBV12-3/TRBV12-4,ASRYRDGYGYT
-,11,TRBV25-1,ASKWHNQETQY
TRBD2,9,TRBV20-1,SATSGSEQF
TRBD2,14,TRBV12-5,ASGLVLAGGPNTQY
-,11,TRBV5-1,ASSLEISYEQY
-,14,TRBV5-1,ASSLRGSQVTDTQY
TRBD1,12,TRBV5-1,ASSETQGVTEAF
-,10,TRBV28,ASSLASEGYT
TRBD1,11,TRBV30,AWSSDRVYGYT
-,12,TRBV19,ASSIQGSTDTQY
-,14,TRBV5-5,ASSRQAGNSNEKLF
-,11,TRBV12-3/TRBV12-4,ASSSQRLGEQY
-,13,TRBV7-8,ASSTGTSFRGTQY
TRBD1,12,TRBV29-1,SVSTPGQRNEQY
TRBD2,13,TRBV5-8,ASSLGTSGTDTQY
TRBD1,13,TRBV19,ASSIGDREADTQY